These T cell receptor beta chains were read from a single sample in a study of a mutant IDH1 vaccine in newly diagnosed glioma. The antigens for these receptors are not known. TCRdb's table, derived via immunoSEQ multiplex PCR, lists solely in-frame clones and lacks some. The repertoire includes tens of thousands of clones, roughly 91% of them detected once, and around 0.77% sits in the top ten. The source material was PBMCs, sampled from a glioma patient whose treatment included an IDH1 peptide vaccine. Receptor source: a woman in her forties or fifties with glioma. CDR3s include the opening cysteine and the closing phenylalanine or tryptophan. D genes are given only for firm matches. The size field is filled for only some rows; it gives once, few, many or a size class.

J gene	D gene	V gene	clone size	CDR3 protein	CDR3 DNA
TRBJ1-2	NA	TRBV28	once	CASSPTTGPGYTF	TGTGCCAGCAGTCCTACGACAGGACCTGGCTACACCTTC
TRBJ1-5	NA	TRBV10-3	NA	CATSGHSNQPQHF	TGTGCCACCTCGGGACATAGCAATCAGCCCCAGCATTTT
TRBJ2-2	NA	TRBV5-1	NA	CASSLGPANTGELFF	TGCGCCAGCAGCCTAGGCCCAGCGAACACCGGGGAGCTGTTTTTT
TRBJ2-7	TRBD1	TRBV5-4	NA	CASSLGWTGNYEQYF	TGTGCCAGCAGCTTGGGGTGGACAGGGAACTACGAGCAGTACTTC
TRBJ2-7	NA	TRBV11-2	NA	CASSLGQAGYEQYF	TGTGCCAGCAGCTTAGGTCAGGCGGGATACGAGCAGTACTTC
TRBJ1-2	NA	TRBV6-5	NA	CASSYGENYGYTF	TGTGCCAGCAGTTACGGGGAGAACTATGGCTACACCTTC
TRBJ2-7	NA	TRBV27	NA	CASSRQALSYEQYF	TGTGCCAGCAGCCGACAGGCGCTTTCCTACGAGCAGTACTTC
TRBJ2-2	NA	TRBV21-1	NA	CASSKGVTGGIGELFF	TGTGCCAGCAGCAAAGGGGTCACAGGGGGTATCGGGGAGCTGTTTTTT
TRBJ2-1	TRBD2	TRBV9	NA	CASSSARTSGSGEQFF	TGTGCCAGCAGCTCGGCACGGACTAGCGGGAGCGGTGAGCAGTTCTTC
TRBJ2-7	TRBD1	TRBV7-9	NA	CASSRDPGQGAREQYF	TGTGCCAGCAGCCGAGATCCGGGACAGGGGGCGCGTGAGCAGTACTTC
TRBJ1-6	NA	TRBV30	NA	CAWSGQLNSPLHF	TGTGCCTGGAGTGGACAGCTTAATTCACCCCTCCACTTT
TRBJ1-2	NA	TRBV5-1	NA	CASSLQGTDGYTF	TGCGCCAGCAGCTTACAAGGAACGGATGGCTACACCTTC
TRBJ2-2	NA	TRBV5-1	NA	CASTGRNTGELFF	TGCGCCAGCACAGGCCGCAACACCGGGGAGCTGTTTTTT
TRBJ2-3	NA	TRBV5-1	NA	CASSSEFGTDTQYF	TGCGCCAGCAGCAGTGAGTTTGGCACAGATACGCAGTATTTT
TRBJ2-2	TRBD1	TRBV6-1	few	CASSGTGDTGELFF	TGTGCCAGCAGCGGGACAGGGGACACCGGGGAGCTGTTTTTT
TRBJ2-3	TRBD1	TRBV5-8	NA	CASSLNGQGVIDTQYF	TGTGCCAGCAGCTTGAACGGTCAGGGGGTAATAGATACGCAGTATTTT
TRBJ2-7	NA	TRBV4-2	NA	CASSQGSAGSEQYF	TGTGCCAGCAGCCAAGGGTCGGCTGGCAGCGAGCAGTACTTC
TRBJ2-7	NA	TRBV6-5	NA	CASSYSMGEYEQYF	TGTGCCAGCAGTTACTCGATGGGGGAGTACGAGCAGTACTTC
TRBJ2-3	NA	TRBV5-1	once	CASSLFSMDTQYF	TGCGCCAGCAGCTTGTTTTCGATGGATACGCAGTATTTT
TRBJ2-1	TRBD2	TRBV15	NA	CATSFPGLAGADEQFF	TGTGCCACCAGCTTCCCGGGACTAGCGGGAGCCGATGAGCAGTTCTTC
TRBJ2-5	NA	TRBV7-7	NA	CASSLKSATPETQYF	TGTGCTAGCAGCTTAAAATCGGCGACCCCCGAGACCCAGTACTTC
TRBJ1-1	NA	TRBV29-1	NA	CSVDYDARRRAQNTEAFF	TGCAGCGTTGATTATGATGCCCGCCGGAGGGCCCAGAACACTGAAGCTTTCTTT
TRBJ1-4	NA	TRBV28	NA	CASSSTSRWDEKLFF	TGTGCCAGCAGTTCAACCTCCCGGTGGGATGAAAAACTGTTTTTT
TRBJ2-1	TRBD2	TRBV18	NA	CASSPPGTSGRDNEQFF	TGTGCCAGCTCACCGCCTGGGACTAGCGGGAGAGACAATGAGCAGTTCTTC
TRBJ1-5	TRBD1	TRBV30	few	CAWSRGLGTGSTHPQHF	TGTGCCTGGAGTCGTGGGCTAGGGACAGGATCCACGCATCCCCAGCATTTT
TRBJ2-7	NA	TRBV19	NA	CASSPSTYEQYF	TGTGCCAGTAGCCCCTCAACTTACGAGCAGTACTTC
TRBJ1-5	NA	TRBV21-1	NA	CASSRAGHSNQPQHF	TGTGCCAGCAGCAGAGCGGGACATAGCAATCAGCCCCAGCATTTT
TRBJ2-7	NA	TRBV7-2	once	CASSLAPAGIYEQYF	TGTGCCAGCAGCTTAGCGCCGGCGGGGATCTACGAGCAGTACTTC
TRBJ2-5	NA	TRBV7-9	NA	CASSSGQTGETQYF	TGTGCCAGCAGCTCCGGACAGACGGGAGAGACCCAGTACTTC